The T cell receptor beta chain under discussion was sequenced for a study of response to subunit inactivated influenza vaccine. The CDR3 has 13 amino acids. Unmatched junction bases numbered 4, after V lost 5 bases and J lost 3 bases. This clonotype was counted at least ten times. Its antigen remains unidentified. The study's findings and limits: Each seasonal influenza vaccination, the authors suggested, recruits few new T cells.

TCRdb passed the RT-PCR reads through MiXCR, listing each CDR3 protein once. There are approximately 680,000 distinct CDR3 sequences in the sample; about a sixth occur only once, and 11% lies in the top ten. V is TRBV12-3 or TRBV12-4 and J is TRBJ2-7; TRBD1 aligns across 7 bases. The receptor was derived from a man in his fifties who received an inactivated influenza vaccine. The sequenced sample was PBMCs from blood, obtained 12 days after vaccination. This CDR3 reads CASSPRDSYEQYF. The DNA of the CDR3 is TGTGCCAGCAGTCCCCGGGACAGCTACGAGCAGTACTTC.